This TCR beta chain was documented in a study of post-analysis software for immune sequencing data. Study summary: There were relapsing-remitting, secondary progressive and progressive-relapsing multiple sclerosis among the disease courses included. Study observations and caveats: Co-batched samples clustered tightly together by F measure. Controls significantly exceeded multiple sclerosis patients in normalized Chao1 diversity. Controls had lower frequencies than patients of about 5 TRBV segments, which included TRBV5-6, TRBV5-1 and TRBV20-1.

Sequencing libraries made from TCR beta cDNA carried unique molecular identifiers. Once roughly 0.95 to 10 million T cells were used, roughly 0.5 million cDNA molecules resulted. MiXCR was run by TCRdb on the PCR reads, yielding one entry per CDR3 protein. Altogether about 460,000 distinct CDR3 sequences are present, roughly 45% being singletons, with the ten largest covering 9% to 13%. There are a few counts of this clonotype. Its antigen is unknown. One junction end does not reproduce the germline sequence, and a read error may be involved. The CDR3 is made up of 15 amino acids. This TCR derives from a girl between 10 and 17 years old with multiple sclerosis. Sequencing input: blood. V usage is TRBV12-3 or TRBV12-4 and J usage is TRBJ2-1, with D possibly matching TRBD2 (7 bases). CDR3 loop: CASGLGGGSSYEQFF. CDR3 coding DNA: TGTGCCAGCGGTTTAGGGGGGGGTTCCTCCTACGAGCAGTTCTTC.